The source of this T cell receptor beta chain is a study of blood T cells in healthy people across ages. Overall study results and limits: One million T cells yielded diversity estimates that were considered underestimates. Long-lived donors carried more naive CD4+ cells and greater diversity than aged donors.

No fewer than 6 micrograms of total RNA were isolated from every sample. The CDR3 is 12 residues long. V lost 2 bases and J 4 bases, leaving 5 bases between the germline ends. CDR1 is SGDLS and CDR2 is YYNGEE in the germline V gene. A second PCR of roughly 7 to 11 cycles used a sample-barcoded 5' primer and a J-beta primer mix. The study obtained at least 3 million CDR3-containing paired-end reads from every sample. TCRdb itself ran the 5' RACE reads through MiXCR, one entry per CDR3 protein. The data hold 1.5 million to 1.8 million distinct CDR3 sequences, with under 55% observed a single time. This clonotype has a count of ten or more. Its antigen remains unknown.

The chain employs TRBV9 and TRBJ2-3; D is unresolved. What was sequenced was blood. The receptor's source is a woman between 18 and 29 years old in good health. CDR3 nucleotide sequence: TGTGCCAGCAGCGTCGTAGCAGATACGCAGTATTTT. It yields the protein CASSVVADTQYF.